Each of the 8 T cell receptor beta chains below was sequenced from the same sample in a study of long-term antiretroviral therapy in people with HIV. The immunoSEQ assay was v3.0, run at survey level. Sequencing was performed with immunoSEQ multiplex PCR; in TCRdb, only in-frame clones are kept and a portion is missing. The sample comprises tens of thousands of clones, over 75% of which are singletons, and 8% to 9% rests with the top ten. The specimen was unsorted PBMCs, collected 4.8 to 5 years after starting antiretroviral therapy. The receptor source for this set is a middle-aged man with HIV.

This CDR3 is CASSRDRPPETQYF. CDR3 DNA: TGCGCCAGCAGCCGGGACAGACCCCCGGAGACCCAGTACTTC. The V gene is TRBV5-1, the J gene TRBJ2-5, with 7 bases identical to TRBD1. The CDR3 has 14 residues. The V segment lost 4 bases and the J segment 5 bases; nucleotides outside the gene matches: 8. Germline V CDR1 and CDR2: SGHRS, YFSETQ. The whole variable domain, filled in from reference TRBV5-1 and TRBJ2-5, reads KAGVTQTPRYLIKTRGQQVTLSCSPISGHRSVSWYQQTPGQGLQFLFEYFSETQRNKGNFPGRFSGRQFSNSRSEMNVSTLELGDSALYLCASSRDRPPETQYFGPGTRLLVL.

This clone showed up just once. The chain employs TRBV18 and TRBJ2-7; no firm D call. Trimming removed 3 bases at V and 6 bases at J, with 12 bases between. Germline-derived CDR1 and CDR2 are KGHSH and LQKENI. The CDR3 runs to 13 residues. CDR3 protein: CASSPLAEAEQYF. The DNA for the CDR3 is TGTGCCAGCTCACCTCTCGCAGAAGCCGAGCAGTACTTC.

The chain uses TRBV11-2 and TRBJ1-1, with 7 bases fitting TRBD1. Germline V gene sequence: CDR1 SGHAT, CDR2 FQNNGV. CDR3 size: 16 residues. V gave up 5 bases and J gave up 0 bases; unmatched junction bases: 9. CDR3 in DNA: TGTGCCAGCAGCCCCAGGGACAGCCTCATGAACACTGAAGCTTTCTTT. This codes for CASSPRDSLMNTEAFF.

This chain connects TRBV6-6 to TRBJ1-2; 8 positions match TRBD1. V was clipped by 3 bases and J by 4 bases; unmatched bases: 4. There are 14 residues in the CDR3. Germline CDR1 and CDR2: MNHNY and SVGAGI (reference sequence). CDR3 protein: CASSYIQGAYGYTF. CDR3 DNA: TGTGCCAGCAGTTATATTCAGGGGGCCTATGGCTACACCTTC.

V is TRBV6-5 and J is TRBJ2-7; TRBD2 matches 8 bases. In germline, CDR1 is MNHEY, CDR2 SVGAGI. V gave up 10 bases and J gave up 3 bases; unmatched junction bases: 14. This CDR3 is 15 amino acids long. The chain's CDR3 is CATRGGVSSLYEQYF. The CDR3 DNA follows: TGTGCCACACGGGGGGGGGTGTCCAGTCTCTACGAGCAGTACTTC.

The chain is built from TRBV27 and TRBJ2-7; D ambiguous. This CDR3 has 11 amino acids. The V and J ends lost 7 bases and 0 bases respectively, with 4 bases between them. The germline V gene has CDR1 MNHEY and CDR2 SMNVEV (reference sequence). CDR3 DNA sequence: TGTGCCAGCACCCACTCCTACGAGCAGTACTTC. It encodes CASTHSYEQYF.

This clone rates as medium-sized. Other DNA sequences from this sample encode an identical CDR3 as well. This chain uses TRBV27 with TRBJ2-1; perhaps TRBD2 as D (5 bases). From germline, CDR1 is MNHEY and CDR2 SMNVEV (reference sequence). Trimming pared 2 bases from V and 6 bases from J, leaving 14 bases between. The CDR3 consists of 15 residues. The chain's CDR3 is CASSLSRGLLNEQFF. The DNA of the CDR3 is TGTGCCAGCAGTTTAAGCAGAGGACTCCTCAATGAGCAGTTCTTC.

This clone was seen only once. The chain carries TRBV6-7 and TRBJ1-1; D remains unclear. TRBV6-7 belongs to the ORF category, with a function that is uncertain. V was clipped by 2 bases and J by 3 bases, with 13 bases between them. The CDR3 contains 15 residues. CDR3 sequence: CASSYGWGMDTEAFF. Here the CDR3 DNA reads TGTGCCAGCAGTTACGGTTGGGGTATGGACACTGAAGCTTTCTTT.